Below, one TCR beta chain is given with its context. The target antigen is unknown. The study ran its PCR with 60 Vbeta and 13 Jbeta primers. Using immunoSEQ multiplex PCR, the repertoire was profiled, and TCRdb retains in-frame clones only, with some absent. Of 160,000 or so clones in the sample, 70% to 80% are singletons; the top ten hold roughly 10%. The data belong to a study of cytomegalovirus exposure and HLA in healthy donors. Study findings and constraints: Rates of TCR association differed by HLA locus in a later analysis, with DRB1 highest and HLA-C lowest. A later analysis reportedly identified an Asian-associated ancestry cluster as carrying fewer N-insertions than the roughly 670-donor mean. Most likely, a cluster of highly shared sequence variants arose as a sequencing artifact. Presence/absence comparisons presumed near-even sequencing depth among donors.

The clonotype comes from a man aged 18 to 29 in good health and CMV-seropositive. Material for sequencing was PBMCs.

CDR3 loop: CASSPDRASTDTQYF. For the CDR3, the DNA is TGCGCCAGCAGCCCGGACAGGGCTAGCACAGATACGCAGTATTTT. This sequence joins TRBV5-1 and TRBJ2-3, with 8 nucleotides matching TRBD1. The V and J ends lost 4 bases and 0 bases, in that order; junction bases with no gene match: 4. Germline CDR1 reads SGHRS; CDR2 reads YFSETQ. The CDR3 is made up of 15 amino acids.